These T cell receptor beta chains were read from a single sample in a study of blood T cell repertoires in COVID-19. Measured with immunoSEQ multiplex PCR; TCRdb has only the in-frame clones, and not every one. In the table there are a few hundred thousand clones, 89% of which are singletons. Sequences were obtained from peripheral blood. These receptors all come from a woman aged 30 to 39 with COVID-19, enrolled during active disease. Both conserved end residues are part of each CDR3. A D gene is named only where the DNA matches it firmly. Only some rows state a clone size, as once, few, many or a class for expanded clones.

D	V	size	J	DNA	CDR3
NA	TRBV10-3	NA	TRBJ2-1	TGTGCCATCAGTGAGTCACAGGGACCTGGGGGCAATGAGCAGTTCTTC	CAISESQGPGGNEQFF
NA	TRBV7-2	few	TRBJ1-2	TGTGCCAGCAGCTTAAACGTTCAGGCCAACTATGGCTACACCTTC	CASSLNVQANYGYTF
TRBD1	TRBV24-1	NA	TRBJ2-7	TGTGCCACCAGACCGGGACAGGCTTACGAGCAGTACTTC	CATRPGQAYEQYF
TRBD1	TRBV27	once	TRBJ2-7	TGTGCCAGCAGCCTACGCGCCCCGGGACAGGGCCTATACGAGCAGTACTTC	CASSLRAPGQGLYEQYF
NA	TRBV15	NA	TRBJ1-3	TGTGCCACCAGCAGAGGACGGCCGGCGGCAGATTATCAAGGAAACACCATATATTTT	CATSRGRPAADYQGNTIYF
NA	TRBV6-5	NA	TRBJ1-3	TGTGCCAGCAGTTACGGGGTAGGGGCTGGAAACACCATATATTTT	CASSYGVGAGNTIYF
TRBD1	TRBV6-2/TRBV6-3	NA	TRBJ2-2	TGTGCCAGCAGTTATCATACAGGGGTCGGGGAGCTGTTTTTT	CASSYHTGVGELFF
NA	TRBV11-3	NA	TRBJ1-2	TGTGCCAGCAGCTTAGGCCACCCGGTCCTCTATGGCTACACCTTC	CASSLGHPVLYGYTF
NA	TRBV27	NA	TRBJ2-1	TGTGCCAGCAGTCCACTAGTGGGGAATCACAATGAGCAGTTCTTC	CASSPLVGNHNEQFF
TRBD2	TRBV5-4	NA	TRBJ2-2	TGTGCCAGCAGCGGAGGGCTAGCGGGTAGCGGGGAGCTGTTTTTT	CASSGGLAGSGELFF
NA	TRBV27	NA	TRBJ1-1	TGTGCCAGCAGTCTCCGGAACAGTCCGAACACTGAAGCTTTCTTT	CASSLRNSPNTEAFF
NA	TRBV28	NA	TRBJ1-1	TGTGCCAGCAGCCTGGGGGTTGGGAGGGACACTGAAGCTTTCTTT	CASSLGVGRDTEAFF
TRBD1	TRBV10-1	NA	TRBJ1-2	TGCGCCAGCAGCCCGGGACAGGGCCACCGACGGGACTATGGCTACACCTTC	CASSPGQGHRRDYGYTF
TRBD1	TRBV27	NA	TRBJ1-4	TGTGCCACATCCGGGACAGCTAATGAAAAACTGTTTTTT	CATSGTANEKLFF
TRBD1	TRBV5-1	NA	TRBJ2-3	TGCGCCAGCAGCTGGGACAGCATCACAGATACGCAGTATTTT	CASSWDSITDTQYF
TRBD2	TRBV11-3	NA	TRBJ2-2	TGTGCCAGCAGCTCGGAGCGGGGACCCACCGGGGAGCTGTTTTTT	CASSSERGPTGELFF
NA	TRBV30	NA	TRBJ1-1	TGTGCCTGGTCCTCGGGGGGTAGCGCTGAAGCTTTCTTT	CAWSSGGSAEAFF
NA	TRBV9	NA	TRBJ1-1	TGTGCCAGCAGCGTAGTTCCGGGGTCGAACACTGAAGCTTTCTTT	CASSVVPGSNTEAFF
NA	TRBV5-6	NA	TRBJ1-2	TGTGCCAGCAGCTTGGGACAGAAAGTCTATGGCTACACCTTC	CASSLGQKVYGYTF
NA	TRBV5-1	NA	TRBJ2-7	TGCGCCAGCACCCCGGAGGTTGGGCCCTACGAGCAGTACTTC	CASTPEVGPYEQYF
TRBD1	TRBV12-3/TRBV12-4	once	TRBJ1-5	TGTGCCACCGTACAGGGGGGGTTTCAGCCCCAGCATTTT	CATVQGGFQPQHF
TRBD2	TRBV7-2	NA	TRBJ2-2	TGTGCCAGCAGCCCACCGGGACTAGCGTTAACCGGGGAGCTGTTTTTT	CASSPPGLALTGELFF
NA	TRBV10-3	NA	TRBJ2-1	TGTGCCATCAGTGACTCGGACGGGAAGTTTTCCTACAATGAGCAGTTCTTC	CAISDSDGKFSYNEQFF
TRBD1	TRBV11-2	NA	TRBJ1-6	TGTGCCAGCAGCTTAATATGGACAGGGTCTAATTCACCCCTCCACTTT	CASSLIWTGSNSPLHF
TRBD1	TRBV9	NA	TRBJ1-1	TGTGCCAGCAGCGACCCTACCCGGGACAGGGGGCGAGAGTGGGAAAACACTGAAGCTTTCTTT	CASSDPTRDRGREWENTEAFF
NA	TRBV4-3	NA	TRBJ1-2	TGCGCCAGCAGCCAAGAAGAAACAAAGTATGGCTACACCTTC	CASSQEETKYGYTF
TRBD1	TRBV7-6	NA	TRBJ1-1	TGTGCCAGCAGCAGACGGGACAGGATGAACACTGAAGCTTTCTTT	CASSRRDRMNTEAFF
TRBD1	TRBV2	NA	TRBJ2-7	TGTGCCAGCAGTCGCAGGACAGGGGCCTACGAGCAGTACTTC	CASSRRTGAYEQYF
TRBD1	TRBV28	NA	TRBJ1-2	TGTGCCAGCAGTCAATGGACAGGGCTTAACTATGGCTACACCTTC	CASSQWTGLNYGYTF
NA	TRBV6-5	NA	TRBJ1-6	TGTGCCAGCAGTAGTGACAGCCCAAATTCACCCCTCCACTTT	CASSSDSPNSPLHF
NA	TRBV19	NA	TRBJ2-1	TGTGCCAGTAGTATGCAAGAAGGTAGACACGAAATATCCTACAATGAGCAGTTCTTC	CASSMQEGRHEISYNEQFF
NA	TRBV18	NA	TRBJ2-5	TGTGCCAGCTCACCACAGGGCGGGAACCTTCAAGAGACCCAGTACTTC	CASSPQGGNLQETQYF
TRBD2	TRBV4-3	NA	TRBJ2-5	TGCGCCAGCAGCCAAGAATCGTATGGGGCTAGCGGGAGTGAGACCCAGTACTTC	CASSQESYGASGSETQYF
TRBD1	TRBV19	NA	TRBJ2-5	TGTGCCAGTAGTATAAGGGCAGGGGGAGAGACCCAGTACTTC	CASSIRAGGETQYF
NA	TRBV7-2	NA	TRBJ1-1	TGTGCCAGCAGCTCCCGGGGGTCAGGGGAAGCTTTCTTT	CASSSRGSGEAFF
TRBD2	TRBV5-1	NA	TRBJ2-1	TGCGCCAGCAGCTTGAGCCTAGCGGGAGCGAGTGAGCAGTTCTTC	CASSLSLAGASEQFF
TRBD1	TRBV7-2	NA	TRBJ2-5	TGTGCCAGCAGCTCTCAAACGGGACAGCAAGAGACCCAGTACTTC	CASSSQTGQQETQYF
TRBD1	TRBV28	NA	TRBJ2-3	TGTGCCAGCAGTCGTCCGGGACAGGGGTTAGATACGCAGTATTTT	CASSRPGQGLDTQYF
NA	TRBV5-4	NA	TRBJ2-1	TGTGCCAGCAGGGCGGCGGACTCCTACAATGAGCAGTTCTTC	CASRAADSYNEQFF
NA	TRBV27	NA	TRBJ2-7	TGTGCCAGCAGTTCCGGCGGAGCCTCCTACGAGCAGTACTTC	CASSSGGASYEQYF
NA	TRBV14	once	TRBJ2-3	TGTGCCAGCAGTCCTAGGGGCGCAGATACGCAGTATTTT	CASSPRGADTQYF
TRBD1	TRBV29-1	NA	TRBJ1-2	TGCAGCGTTGAAGACGGACAGGCTGTTGGCTACACCTTC	CSVEDGQAVGYTF
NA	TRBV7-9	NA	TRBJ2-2	TGTGCCAGCAGCTCCGACCCCATGGGCCCCGGGGAGCTGTTTTTT	CASSSDPMGPGELFF
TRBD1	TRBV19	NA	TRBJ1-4	TGTGCCAGTAGTATTACGGGCAGGGGGAGGGAAAAACTGTTTTTT	CASSITGRGREKLFF
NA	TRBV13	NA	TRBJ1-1	TGTGCCAGCAGCTTACAGGAGGGTGAAGCTTTCTTT	CASSLQEGEAFF
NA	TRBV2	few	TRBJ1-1	TGTGCCAGCAGTGAAGGGAACAGGGCCCCCACTGAAGCTTTCTTT	CASSEGNRAPTEAFF
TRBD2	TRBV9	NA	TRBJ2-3	TGTGCCAGCAGAGGGCCCGGGACTAGCGGCACAGATACGCAGTATTTT	CASRGPGTSGTDTQYF
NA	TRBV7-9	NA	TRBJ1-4	TGTGCCAGCAGCTCCCGACAGCCAACTAATGAAAAACTGTTTTTT	CASSSRQPTNEKLFF
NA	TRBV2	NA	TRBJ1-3	TGTGCCAGCAGTGCGACAGGCACTGGAAACACCATATATTTT	CASSATGTGNTIYF